Following are 18 T cell receptor beta chains from one sample sequenced in a study of tumor and adjacent non-tumor tissue in lung cancer. RNA was extracted from bulk tissue without any cell sorting. TCRbeta libraries were built with three rounds of nested PCR, modified from ARM-PCR. TCRdb reprocessed the multiplex PCR reads with MiXCR, giving one entry per CDR3 protein. The repertoire holds fewer than 130,000 distinct CDR3 sequences, with over 75% as singletons. What was sequenced was lung tumor tissue. The receptors shown here come from a man in his 70s with non-small cell lung cancer.

The chain couples TRBV28 to TRBJ2-3, with D tentatively TRBD1 (6 bases). The CDR3 runs 17 residues. Looked up from germline, CDR1 is MDHEN and CDR2 is SYDVKM. V lost 6 bases and J lost 2, with 21 bases in between. CDR3 protein: CASSGISGGPNTDTQYF. CDR3 DNA sequence: TGTGCCAGCAGCGGGATTAGTGGGGGCCCCAACACAGATACGCAGTATTTT.

Note on this clonotype: This is likely a read error, given that the CDR3 carries no conserved phenylalanine or tryptophan at its end. The chain links TRBV11-3 to TRBJ2-1; 12 bases align to TRBD2. Germline loops: CDR1 SGHNT, CDR2 YENEEA. The CDR3 sequence is 17 residues long. The CDR3 loop reads CARSLGLAGGPYNEQFL. In DNA form, the CDR3 reads TGTGCTCGCAGCTTAGGTCTAGCGGGAGGGCCCTACAATGAGCAGTTCTTA.

Points on this clonotype: It may be a read error: a sequence one base away is much more abundant. This sequence joins TRBV28 and TRBJ2-1; D is possibly TRBD1 or TRBD2 (6 bases each). With 5 bases removed from V and 10 bases from J, the gap between germline ends came to 24 bases. Germline CDR1 reads MDHEN; CDR2 reads SYDVKM. The CDR3 is 16 amino acids. CDR3 nucleotide sequence: TGTGCCAGCAGTCCTAACCCCGGACAGTGGACTAACGAGCAGTTCTTC. Translating it yields CASSPNPGQWTNEQFF.

The chain joins TRBV5-8 to TRBJ2-7, with D perhaps matching TRBD2 (5 bases). Trimming cost V 4 bases and J 0 bases, with 11 bases left between them. The CDR3 length is 14 residues. CDR1 and CDR2 (germline): SGHTS, YDEGEE. CDR3 region: CASSLTGNSYEQYF. Written as DNA, the CDR3 is TGTGCCAGCAGCCTGACGGGAAACTCCTACGAGCAGTACTTC.

CDR3 coding DNA: TGCGCTAGTAGCCAACAGTGCGGGCACGAGACCCAGTACTTC. It codes for CASSQQCGHETQYF. The rearrangement uses TRBV4-1 and TRBJ2-5, with TRBD2 as a possible D gene (5 bases). The CDR3 is 14 amino acids. Looked up from germline, CDR1 is MGHRA and CDR2 is YSYEKL.

A single count supports this clonotype. Without the conserved terminal phenylalanine or tryptophan, this CDR3 likely stems from a read error. The limits of the CDR3 on the DNA are not certain, so only TCRdb's listed CDR3 is given. V is TRBV20-1 and J is TRBJ1-2. Germline V lookup: CDR1 DFQATT, CDR2 SNEGSKA (reference sequence). The length of the CDR3 is 11 amino acids, counting both ends. This CDR3 is CSAEGFSGYTS.

About this clonotype: This is likely a read error, given that the CDR3 carries no conserved phenylalanine or tryptophan at its end. The rearrangement joins TRBV11-2 to TRBJ2-2; tentative D call: TRBD1 (6 bases). Per germline, CDR1 SGHAT and CDR2 FQNNGV. The V gene lost 5 bases and the J gene lost 6 bases, with 13 bases spanning the gap. This CDR3 is built from 14 residues. In DNA, the CDR3 is TGTGCCAGCAGCCTGGACAGTCGATCCGGGGAGCTGTTTCTT. As protein: CASSLDSRSGELFL.

This clonotype appeared a few times. One end of the junction does not line up with germline, which may come from a read error. The V gene is TRBV6-2 or TRBV6-3, the J gene TRBJ2-1; D is perhaps TRBD2 (5 bases). There are 13 residues in the CDR3. Per germline, CDR1 MNHEY and CDR2 SVGEGT. The DNA of the CDR3 is TGTACCAGCAACGGAGGAGGTTACAATGAGCAGTTCTTC. Translating gives CTSNGGGYNEQFF.

This clonotype has just one count. V and J are TRBV20-1 and TRBJ1-6; tentatively, D is TRBD1 (5 bases). The CDR3 spans 15 residues. V lost 0 bases, J lost 7 bases, and 13 bases lay in between. Germline CDR1 DFQATT, CDR2 SNEGSKA (reference sequence). CDR3 sequence: CSARDSGPPNSPLHF. CDR3 coding DNA: TGCAGTGCTAGAGATTCGGGACCGCCCAATTCACCCCTCCACTTT.

Concerning this clonotype: One base away lies a much larger clone, so this may be a sequencing read error. Since the CDR3 does not end with the conserved phenylalanine or tryptophan, this likely comes from a read error. The chain links TRBV7-9 to TRBJ2-1; D not certain. The V and J ends lost 10 bases and 3 bases respectively, with 1 base between them. Germline V CDR1 and CDR2: SEHNR, FQNEAQ (reference sequence). This CDR3 contains 9 residues. CDR3 loop: CAIYNEQFL. CDR3 coding DNA: TGTGCCATCTACAATGAGCAGTTCCTC.

Worth noting for this clonotype: This sequence may be a read error, since a much larger clone differs from it by one base. The chain employs TRBV24-1 and TRBJ1-5, with TRBD1 identical over 7 bases. The junction had 10 bases not matched to a gene; V was cut back by 3 bases and J by 0 bases. Germline loops: CDR1 KGHDR, CDR2 SFDVKD. The CDR3 has 18 residues. The DNA for the CDR3 is TGTGCCACCAGTGATACAAGACAGGGACTTCATAGCAATCAGCCCCAGCATTTT. Amino acid sequence: CATSDTRQGLHSNQPQHF.

This clonotype was seen just once. The chain carries TRBV6-2 or TRBV6-3 and TRBJ2-5; TRBD2 aligns across 9 bases. V was pared by 10 bases and J by 5 bases, with 11 bases of the junction left unmatched. The CDR3 spans 14 residues. CDR1 and CDR2 (germline): MNHEY, SVGEGT. DNA of the CDR3: TGTGCCAACACCTTAGCGGGAGCGATCGAGACCCAGTACTTC. This codes for CANTLAGAIETQYF.

Points on this clonotype: A junction end diverges from the germline sequence, so it may reflect a read error. This sequence joins TRBV6-1 and TRBJ2-1; 9 nucleotides align to TRBD2. CDR1 MNHNS and CDR2 SASEGT come from the germline V gene. The CDR3 has 15 amino acids. Here the CDR3 DNA reads TGTGCCAGCAGTAGAGTAGCGGGGGAATACAATGAGCAATTCTTC. Its translation is CASSRVAGEYNEQFF.

As to this clonotype: The CDR3 does not close with the conserved phenylalanine or tryptophan, likely indicating a read error. The chain uses TRBV11-3 and TRBJ1-1, with D perhaps TRBD1 (5 bases). The CDR3 has 16 amino acids. The V gene lost 2 bases and the J gene lost 4 bases, with 17 bases spanning the gap. From germline, CDR1 is SGHNT and CDR2 YENEEA. The CDR3 nucleotides are TGTGCCAGCAGCTTAAAGACGGGGGGGATGAGCACTGAAGCTTTCTTA. Protein product: CASSLKTGGMSTEAFL.

There are a few counts of this clonotype. This chain joins TRBV11-3 and TRBJ1-1; no clear D. The CDR3 totals 12 residues. Trimming took 1 base from V and 12 from J, leaving 12 bases between them. CDR1 and CDR2 from the germline V gene are SGHNT and YENEEA. CDR3 bases: TGTGCCAGCAGCTTAGGTATAAGTATGACTTTCTTT. Amino acid sequence: CASSLGISMTFF.

Notes on this clonotype: The conserved phenylalanine or tryptophan is not found at the CDR3 terminus, so this likely reflects a read error. No DNA is shown, since the ends of the CDR3 on it are uncertain; the CDR3 is the one TCRdb lists. The chain employs TRBV4-1 and TRBJ2-5; the listed D gene, TRBD1, was not tested against the DNA. Inclusive of both ends, the CDR3 amounts to 14 amino acids. Germline CDR1 is MGHRA and CDR2 is YSYEKL. CDR3 loop: CASSQQWGRETQYS.

Comments on this clonotype: The missing conserved phenylalanine or tryptophan at the end of this CDR3 makes a read error likely. No DNA is shown, since the ends of the CDR3 on it are uncertain; the CDR3 is the one TCRdb lists. The chain has TRBV12-3 or TRBV12-4 and TRBJ1-2; TRBD1 is the table's D call and was not checked against the DNA. The CDR3 is 14 amino acids in total, end residues counted. The CDR3 protein is CASSPTRDGYGCTI.

Of note for this clonotype: Germline and junction disagree at one end, which may indicate a read error. This rearrangement joins TRBV6-5 to TRBJ1-2; maybe TRBD1 (5 bases). The CDR3 runs to 17 residues. The germline gives CDR1 MNHEY, CDR2 SVGAGI. The CDR3 here is CAISYLRGGGINYGYIF. CDR3 bases: TGTGCCATCAGTTACTTACGGGGTGGGGGAATCAACTATGGCTACATCTTC.